Listed here are 4 T cell receptor beta chains from one sample, sequenced in a study of blood T cell repertoires in COVID-19. This table comes from immunoSEQ multiplex PCR, and its TCRdb copy is limited to in-frame clones, with some not included. The data hold roughly 160,000 clones, with 85% to 95% observed a single time. The sample was peripheral blood. These receptor sequences come from a man aged 50-60 years with acute or convalescent COVID-19.

This chain connects TRBV24-1 to TRBJ2-7; weak D call: TRBD1 (5 bases). The CDR3 is 14 amino acids. The ends were cut back, 4 bases at V and 3 bases at J, with 12 bases in the middle. The germline gives CDR1 KGHDR, CDR2 SFDVKD. The CDR3 here is CATSDLDRIYEQYF. In DNA, the CDR3 is TGTGCCACCAGTGACCTTGACAGAATCTACGAGCAGTACTTC.

The chain combines TRBV10-3 with TRBJ2-1, with D possibly being TRBD1 (6 bases). Per germline, CDR1 ENHRY and CDR2 SYGVKD. Trimming pared 4 bases from V and 5 bases from J, leaving 12 bases between. The CDR3 spans 14 residues. The CDR3 spells CAISAGTMDNEQFF. As DNA, the CDR3 is TGTGCCATCAGTGCCGGGACAATGGACAATGAGCAGTTCTTC.

This chain links TRBV15 with TRBJ2-5; 15 nucleotides match TRBD2. This CDR3 has 18 amino acids. Germline V gene data show CDR1 as LNHNV and CDR2 as YYDKDF (reference sequence). With V trimmed by 3 bases and J by 2 bases, 7 bases remained unmatched. CDR3 loop: CATSRRTSGRAWQETQYF. CDR3 coding DNA: TGTGCCACCAGCAGGAGGACTAGCGGGAGGGCCTGGCAAGAGACCCAGTACTTC.

The chain carries TRBV28 and TRBJ1-2, with 9 bases identical to TRBD1. Germline CDR1 MDHEN, CDR2 SYDVKM. The CDR3 is 14 residues long. V lost 5 bases and J lost 7; bases outside the gene matches: 8. Here the CDR3 DNA reads TGTGCCAGCAGTACGGTCACAGGGGGCTTTGGCTACACCTTC. It specifies CASSTVTGGFGYTF.